Following are 30 T cell receptor beta chains from one sample sequenced in a study of blood T cell repertoires in COVID-19. The data were produced by immunoSEQ multiplex PCR, yet TCRdb's version contains in-frame clones alone and is incomplete. The table has some 100,000 clones, approximately 89% seen once; the top ten hold more than 4.5%. The material sequenced was peripheral blood. The receptors shown here come from a woman of 80 years or more with active COVID-19.

The V call is TRBV19, the J call TRBJ2-2; the match to TRBD1 covers 9 bases. Germline V gives CDR1 LNHDA, CDR2 SQIVND (reference sequence). The CDR3 length is 14 residues. V gave up 5 bases and J gave up 9 bases; unmatched junction bases: 7. CDR3 sequence reads: CASSSGQGLWELFF. The CDR3 region has the DNA TGTGCCAGTAGTTCCGGACAGGGGCTCTGGGAGCTGTTTTTT.

This chain uses TRBV28 with TRBJ1-3; D remains unclear. Looked up from germline, CDR1 is MDHEN and CDR2 is SYDVKM. CDR3 length: 15 residues. The V end lost 5 bases, the J end lost 0 bases, and 11 bases lay between the germline ends. The CDR3 protein is CASSPGGSSGNTIYF. The CDR3 bases are TGTGCCAGCAGTCCGGGCGGGAGCTCTGGAAACACCATATATTTT.

The CDR3 DNA is TGTGCCAGCAGTTTCAGGGGGCGGTTTGGTCAGCCCCAGCATTTT. This sequence encodes CASSFRGRFGQPQHF. V usage is TRBV28 and J usage is TRBJ1-5; 8 bases align to TRBD1. J was trimmed by 6 bases and V by 3 bases; bases with no gene match: 7. Germline assignment: CDR1 MDHEN and CDR2 SYDVKM. This CDR3 contains 15 residues.

The chain has TRBV7-9 and TRBJ2-3, with TRBD2 matching 7 bases. This CDR3 has 14 amino acids. Trimming cost V 6 bases and J 3 bases; bases outside gene matches: 6. CDR1 is SEHNR, CDR2 FQNEAQ, per germline (reference sequence). The CDR3 nucleotides read TGTGCCAGCAGTCCGGGGGGAATGACAGATACGCAGTATTTT. It encodes CASSPGGMTDTQYF.

The chain couples TRBV18 to TRBJ1-6; the match to TRBD1 covers 9 bases. J lost 6 bases, V lost 3 bases, and 0 bases had no gene match. The CDR3 length is 14 residues. CDR1 is KGHSH, CDR2 LQKENI, per germline. CDR3 bases: TGTGCCAGCTCACCGACAGGGGGTAATTCACCCCTCCACTTT. Its translation is CASSPTGGNSPLHF.

This rearrangement joins TRBV3-1 (or the pseudogene TRBV3-2) to TRBJ2-5, with 9 nucleotides matching TRBD1. The CDR3 is 17 amino acids. The germline V gene has CDR1 LGHDT and CDR2 YNNKEL (reference sequence). With 1 base clipped from V and 4 bases from J, the junction kept 10 bases outside the gene matches. DNA for the CDR3: TGTGCCAGCAGCCAAGTTGAGGGACAGGGTGTCGGAGAGACCCAGTACTTC. It translates to CASSQVEGQGVGETQYF.

CDR3 DNA sequence: TGTGCCAGCAGCTTAGATCCCCCACAGCGGGTCACAGATACGCAGTATTTT. As protein: CASSLDPPQRVTDTQYF. This chain connects TRBV7-2 to TRBJ2-3, with D tentatively TRBD2 (6 bases). The germline gives CDR1 SGHTA, CDR2 FQGNSA. Trimming took 1 base from V and 2 from J, leaving 16 bases between them. This CDR3 spans 17 amino acids.

The V and J genes are TRBV24-1 and TRBJ2-3; a weak D match, TRBD1 (5 bases). Germline V gives CDR1 KGHDR, CDR2 SFDVKD. V was cut by 4 bases and J by 2 bases, with 6 bases left in between. There are 13 residues in the CDR3. CDR3 sequence: CATSEGHTDTQYF. Written as DNA, the CDR3 is TGTGCCACCAGTGAGGGGCACACAGATACGCAGTATTTT.

J is TRBJ2-3 and V is TRBV18; a possible D gene is TRBD2 (5 bases). This CDR3 spans 14 amino acids. V lost 4 bases to trimming and J lost 4 bases, with 12 bases between them. CDR1 and CDR2 from the germline V gene are KGHSH and LQKENI. In DNA, the CDR3 is TGTGCCAGCTCACGAAGGGAGATATCAGATACGCAGTATTTT. This encodes CASSRREISDTQYF.

The chain has TRBV29-1 and TRBJ1-5; tentatively, D is TRBD1 (5 bases). This CDR3 is built from 13 residues. Trimming shortened V by 4 bases and J by 1 base, and 8 bases separated the two germline ends. The germline gives CDR1 SQVTM, CDR2 ANQGSEA. CDR3 in DNA: TGCAGCGTTGGGGGGGGGAGCAATCAGCCCCAGCATTTT. Translated, it gives CSVGGGSNQPQHF.

The chain couples TRBV5-5 to TRBJ2-7; 9 bases map to TRBD1. V dropped 3 bases and J dropped 0; count of bases not matched to a gene: 7. Germline assignment: CDR1 SGHKS and CDR2 YYEKEE (reference sequence). CDR3 length: 16 amino acids. CDR3 residues: CASSWEGQGNSYEQYF. In DNA form, the CDR3 reads TGTGCCAGCAGCTGGGAAGGACAGGGGAACTCCTACGAGCAGTACTTC.

The V call is TRBV7-9, the J call TRBJ2-5, with 9 bases that match TRBD1. Germline CDR1 reads SEHNR; CDR2 reads FQNEAQ (reference sequence). This CDR3 has 14 residues. With 5 bases clipped from V and 2 bases from J, the junction kept 3 bases outside the gene matches. The CDR3 DNA is TGTGCCAGCAGCAGGGGGACAGGGCAAGAGACCCAGTACTTC. Its protein is CASSRGTGQETQYF.

The rearrangement joins TRBV4-3 to TRBJ2-7; 13 bases line up with TRBD2. Germline values: CDR1 LGHNA, CDR2 YSLEER. This CDR3 spans 14 amino acids. V gave up 1 base and J gave up 6 bases; unmatched junction bases: 0. Written as DNA, the CDR3 is TGCGCCAGCAGCCAAGGACTAGCGGGAGGCGAGCAGTACTTC. Its translation is CASSQGLAGGEQYF.

The chain uses TRBV15 and TRBJ2-1; 7 positions match TRBD2. This CDR3 is 18 amino acids long. With 3 bases clipped from V and 6 bases from J, the junction kept 17 bases outside the gene matches. Germline V lookup: CDR1 LNHNV, CDR2 YYDKDF (reference sequence). Here the CDR3 reads CATSRERTRASGVNEQFF. CDR3 in DNA: TGTGCCACCAGCAGGGAAAGGACTAGGGCTAGCGGAGTCAATGAGCAGTTCTTC.

This chain connects TRBV10-3 to TRBJ1-2; D perhaps matches TRBD1 (6 bases). Trimming took off 4 bases at V and 4 bases at J, with 10 bases between the two ends. The V gene's germline CDR1 is ENHRY and CDR2 SYGVKD. This CDR3 region has 13 residues. CDR3 amino acids: CAISAGEGYGYTF. Here the CDR3 DNA reads TGTGCCATCAGTGCAGGGGAAGGCTATGGCTACACCTTC.

The chain carries TRBV28 and TRBJ2-7; D ambiguous. From germline, CDR1 is MDHEN and CDR2 SYDVKM. Trimming left V 8 bases short and J 0 bases short, with 5 bases between. The CDR3 runs 11 residues. The CDR3 DNA reads TGTGCCAGCGGCAGCTCCTACGAGCAGTACTTC. This sequence encodes CASGSSYEQYF. The variable domain in full, completed from reference TRBV28 and TRBJ2-7, reads DVKVTQSSRYLVKRTGEKVFLECVQDMDHENMFWYRQDPGLGLRLIYFSYDVKMKEKGDIPEGYSVSREKKERFSLILESASTNQTSMYLCASGSSYEQYFGPGTRLTVT.

This clone was counted a single time. The J gene is TRBJ2-7, the V gene TRBV19; 10 bases match TRBD2. Per the germline V gene, CDR1 is LNHDA and CDR2 is SQIVND (reference sequence). V lost 7 bases and J lost 4; bases outside the gene matches: 13. The CDR3 loop spans 16 amino acids. The CDR3 here is CASTKRAGGPLYEQYF. The DNA of the CDR3 is TGTGCCAGTACGAAGAGAGCGGGAGGGCCGTTGTACGAGCAGTACTTC.

CDR3: CASRGGQGFSTLYEQYF. The CDR3 coding sequence is TGTGCCAGCAGGGGGGGACAGGGATTCTCGACCCTTTACGAGCAGTACTTC. The gene calls are TRBV2 and TRBJ2-7; TRBD1 aligns across 9 bases. V shed 6 bases, J shed 4 bases, and the junction held 16 bases outside the gene matches. Germline V lookup: CDR1 SNHLY, CDR2 FYNNEI. CDR3 length equals 17 residues.

The chain employs TRBV7-9 and TRBJ2-1; 12 bases fit TRBD2. V shed 6 bases, J shed 2 bases, and the junction held 11 bases outside the gene matches. CDR1 and CDR2 from the germline V gene are SEHNR and FQNEAQ (reference sequence). The CDR3 is made up of 18 amino acids. The CDR3 DNA sequence: TGTGCCAGCAGGAGCGGGGGGACTAGCGGGTCCCCCTACAATGAGCAGTTCTTC. Residues: CASRSGGTSGSPYNEQFF.

The V gene is TRBV15, the J gene TRBJ2-1, with a possible D match to TRBD1 (5 bases). V lost 6 bases and J 1 base, leaving 7 bases between the germline ends. CDR3 length: 13 residues. CDR1 LNHNV and CDR2 YYDKDF come from the germline V gene (reference sequence). CDR3: CATRDRSYNEQFF. CDR3 in DNA: TGTGCCACCAGAGACAGATCCTACAATGAGCAGTTCTTC.

This clone appeared a few times. This chain links TRBV20-1 with TRBJ1-1, with no clear D. V was shortened by 1 base and J by 3 bases, with 3 bases between the two germline ends. Per germline, CDR1 DFQATT and CDR2 SNEGSKA (reference sequence). This CDR3 has 11 amino acids. Here the CDR3 DNA reads TGCAGTGCTAGAGTCGACACTGAAGCTTTCTTT. It translates to CSARVDTEAFF.

CDR3 residues: CASSLYGDRATTEAFF. The CDR3 DNA reads as TGTGCCAGCAGTTTATATGGAGACAGGGCGACCACTGAAGCTTTCTTT. The genes are TRBV27 and TRBJ1-1; 7 bases map to TRBD1. There are 16 residues in the CDR3. V lost 1 base and J lost 4; bases outside the gene matches: 9. Germline V gene data show CDR1 as MNHEY and CDR2 as SMNVEV (reference sequence).

The rearrangement joins TRBV5-1 to TRBJ2-7; 7 bases agree with TRBD2. CDR1 and CDR2 (germline): SGHRS, YFSETQ. With 1 base clipped from V and 1 base from J, the junction kept 5 bases outside the gene matches. The CDR3 length is 15 residues. The CDR3 sequence: CASSLKAGESYEQYF. The CDR3 DNA sequence: TGCGCCAGCAGCTTGAAGGCGGGGGAATCCTACGAGCAGTACTTC.

The rearrangement joins TRBV10-3 to TRBJ2-3; 7 bases are shared with TRBD2. The V segment lost 5 bases and the J segment 6 bases; nucleotides outside the gene matches: 17. Germline CDR1 and CDR2: ENHRY and SYGVKD. The CDR3 has 17 amino acids. This chain's CDR3 is CAISLKRLAGGLDTQYF. The CDR3 DNA sequence: TGTGCCATCAGTCTGAAGAGACTAGCAGGAGGTTTGGATACGCAGTATTTT.

The gene calls are TRBV5-8 and TRBJ2-7; 7 bases fit TRBD2. Germline trimming cut 5 bases from V and 3 bases from J; bases unmatched to any gene: 8. In germline, CDR1 is SGHTS, CDR2 YDEGEE. CDR3 size: 14 residues. CDR3 sequence reads: CASSRAGEVYEQYF. CDR3 DNA: TGTGCCAGCAGTCGGGCGGGAGAGGTCTACGAGCAGTACTTC. Combining the CDR3 with reference TRBV5-8 and TRBJ2-7 gives the whole variable domain EAGVTQSPTHLIKTRGQQATLRCSPISGHTSVYWYQQALGLGLQFLLWYDEGEERNRGNFPPRFSGRQFPNYSSELNVNALELEDSALYLCASSRAGEVYEQYFGPGTRLTVT.

The chain uses TRBV27 and TRBJ2-1; 8 bases are a match to TRBD1. This CDR3 contains 16 residues. The V gene end was trimmed by 1 base and the J gene end by 5 bases; junction bases not matched to a gene: 7. Germline V gene data show CDR1 as MNHEY and CDR2 as SMNVEV (reference sequence). The CDR3 reads CASSLYRDRKDNEQFF. CDR3 bases: TGTGCCAGCAGTTTATACCGGGACAGGAAAGACAATGAGCAGTTCTTC.

The chain employs TRBV5-1 and TRBJ2-1; D is undetermined. This CDR3 has 12 residues. With 2 bases removed from V and 9 bases from J, the gap between germline ends came to 9 bases. Germline V lookup: CDR1 SGHRS, CDR2 YFSETQ. CDR3 DNA: TGCGCCAGCAGCTTAAGAGGCGGTGAGCAGTTCTTC. It codes for CASSLRGGEQFF.

The chain carries TRBV4-2 and TRBJ2-3; 8 nucleotides match TRBD2. V dropped 4 bases and J dropped 1; count of bases not matched to a gene: 10. Germline V gives CDR1 LGHNA, CDR2 YNFKEQ. CDR3 size: 17 residues. The chain's CDR3 is CASSLASGGQGTDTQYF. The CDR3 DNA sequence: TGTGCCAGCAGCCTTGCCTCGGGAGGGCAGGGCACAGATACGCAGTATTTT.

This chain connects TRBV6-2 or TRBV6-3 to TRBJ2-1; 7 bases align to TRBD1. This CDR3 spans 13 amino acids. Germline V CDR1 and CDR2: MNHEY, SVGEGT. After removal of 4 bases from V and 4 bases from J, the junction contained 1 base not matched to a gene. The CDR3 reads CASSLDRYNEQFF. The CDR3 bases are TGTGCCAGCAGTTTGGACAGGTACAATGAGCAGTTCTTC.

The chain is built from TRBV28 and TRBJ1-2, with 7 bases matching TRBD1. CDR3 size: 17 residues. V lost 4 bases, J lost 1 base, and 12 bases stayed unmatched. Germline CDR1 and CDR2: MDHEN and SYDVKM. The CDR3 DNA reads as TGTGCCAGCAGTTCCGGGACAGTCACGGCGGGTAACTATGGCTACACCTTC. Translated, it gives CASSSGTVTAGNYGYTF.